These 13 T cell receptor beta chains share one sample of origin, sequenced in a study of T cells in Graves' hyperthyroidism and ophthalmopathy. The CDR3 regions of TCR beta were amplified from RNA transcripts. First-round RT-PCR with HTBI primers amplified the TCR CDR3 region. TCRdb redid the calling of the multiplex PCR reads with MiXCR, one entry per CDR3 protein. Altogether 200,000 to 300,000 distinct CDR3 sequences are present, 16% being singletons, with the ten largest covering around 30%. The source material was blood. The source is a woman aged 18 to 35 with Graves' ophthalmopathy.

In this sample, this clonotype turned up many times. The chain is built from TRBV14 and TRBJ1-2, with unresolved D. Germline V gene sequence: CDR1 SGHDN, CDR2 FVKESK. CDR3 size: 15 residues. The ends were cut back, 2 bases at V and 0 bases at J, with 10 bases in the middle. The CDR3 sequence is CASSQTQSSNYGYTF. CDR3 coding DNA: TGTGCCAGCAGCCAAACACAGAGCTCTAACTATGGCTACACCTTC. Full variable domain (rest looked up from reference TRBV14 and TRBJ1-2): EAGVTQFPSHSVIEKGQTVTLRCDPISGHDNLYWYRRVMGKEIKFLLHFVKESKQDESGMPNNRFLAERTGGTYSTLKVQPAELEDSGVYFCASSQTQSSNYGYTFGSGTRLTVV.

This clonotype was seen repeatedly, ten times or more. Written as DNA, the CDR3 is TGTGCCACCAGCAAAGGACGGTCTGACCTAACAAACGAGCAGTACTTC. This translates into CATSKGRSDLTNEQYF. The chain is built from TRBV15 and TRBJ2-7; no clear D gene. The V gene's germline CDR1 is LNHNV and CDR2 YYDKDF (reference sequence). The ends were cut back, 4 bases at V and 5 bases at J, with 21 bases in the middle. This CDR3 is 16 amino acids long.

To note about this clonotype: Being one base from a much bigger clone, this may be a read error. The chain is built from TRBV12-3 or TRBV12-4 and TRBJ1-4; possible D gene TRBD1, 5 bases. The V and J ends lost 6 bases and 10 bases respectively, with 12 bases between them. This CDR3 spans 12 amino acids. The CDR3 nucleotides read TGTGCCAGCAGGGGGATTAGGGGAAAACTGTTTTTT. The encoded protein is CASRGIRGKLFF.

There are many counts of this clonotype. The V and J genes are TRBV6-1 and TRBJ2-7; weak D call: TRBD1 (7 bases). Trimming stripped 4 bases from V and 2 bases from J, with 12 bases between. The CDR3 consists of 14 residues. The germline V gene encodes CDR1 MNHNS and CDR2 SASEGT. CDR3 sequence reads: CASSGARGAYEQYF. In DNA form, the CDR3 reads TGTGCCAGCAGTGGGGCCAGGGGGGCCTACGAGCAGTACTTC.

This clonotype came up many times. The chain carries TRBV15 and TRBJ2-3; D is unresolved. The CDR3 consists of 14 residues. The germline CDR1 and CDR2 sequences are LNHNV and YYDKDF (reference sequence). V lost 0 bases and J 2 bases, leaving 6 bases between the germline ends. CDR3 nucleotide sequence: TGTGCCACCAGCAGAGACGCTTTCACAGATACGCAGTATTTT. This sequence encodes CATSRDAFTDTQYF.

The chain is built from TRBV20-1 and TRBJ2-7; TRBD2 matches 10 bases. In germline, CDR1 is DFQATT, CDR2 SNEGSKA (reference sequence). This CDR3 comprises 16 residues. Trimming took 3 bases from V and 3 from J; bases not matched to a gene: 11. The CDR3 here is CSASDTSGANLYEQYF. In DNA, the CDR3 is TGCAGTGCTAGTGACACTAGCGGGGCAAATCTCTACGAGCAGTACTTC.

The V and J genes are TRBV7-9 and TRBJ1-1; D may be TRBD1 (5 bases). This CDR3 region has 13 residues. Trimming pared 11 bases from V and 2 bases from J, leaving 15 bases between. Germline CDR1 reads SEHNR; CDR2 reads FQNEAQ (reference sequence). The DNA of the CDR3 is TGTGCCCATATATTGGGGGGAAACACTGAAGCTTTCTTT. Protein: CAHILGGNTEAFF. Filled out from reference TRBV7-9 and TRBJ1-1, the complete variable domain reads DTGVSQNPRHKITKRGQNVTFRCDPISEHNRLYWYRQTLGQGPEFLTYFQNEAQLEKSRLLSDRFSAERPKGSFSTLEIQRTEQGDSAMYLCAHILGGNTEAFFGQGTRLTVV.

This clonotype was seen at least ten times. This chain connects TRBV20-1 to TRBJ2-1; no firm D call. The germline V gene has CDR1 DFQATT and CDR2 SNEGSKA (reference sequence). The CDR3 has 12 amino acids. Trimming cost V 3 bases and J 4 bases, with 7 bases left between them. The CDR3 coding sequence is TGCAGTGCTAGGAGACCTTACAATGAGCAGTTCTTC. Encoded protein: CSARRPYNEQFF.

This clonotype was counted ten times or more. The rearrangement links TRBV20-1 to TRBJ2-1, with D maybe TRBD1 (5 bases). CDR1 is DFQATT and CDR2 is SNEGSKA in the germline V gene (reference sequence). V was clipped by 0 bases and J by 6 bases, with 15 bases between them. The CDR3 length is 15 residues. CDR3 in amino acids: CSARDIRVIGNEQFF. CDR3 sequence (DNA): TGCAGTGCTAGAGATATCAGGGTTATCGGCAATGAGCAGTTCTTC.

This clonotype was detected ten times or more. The J gene is TRBJ1-3, the V gene TRBV7-9; D ambiguous. The germline V gene has CDR1 SEHNR and CDR2 FQNEAQ (reference sequence). The length of the CDR3 is 14 residues. The V end lost 5 bases, the J end lost 0 bases, and 8 bases lay between the germline ends. CDR3 residues: CASSSLSSGNTIYF. The CDR3 nucleotides are TGTGCCAGCAGCAGTTTAAGCTCTGGAAACACCATATATTTT. The full variable domain, in which reference TRBV7-9 and TRBJ1-3 provide the parts outside the CDR3, is DTGVSQNPRHKITKRGQNVTFRCDPISEHNRLYWYRQTLGQGPEFLTYFQNEAQLEKSRLLSDRFSAERPKGSFSTLEIQRTEQGDSAMYLCASSSLSSGNTIYFGEGSWLTVV.

This clonotype occurred many times. This chain joins TRBV4-1 and TRBJ1-2; 10 nucleotides align to TRBD1. This CDR3 spans 15 amino acids. Germline V gene data show CDR1 as MGHRA and CDR2 as YSYEKL. J was trimmed by 5 bases and V by 3 bases; bases with no gene match: 6. The DNA of the CDR3 is TGCGCCAGCAGCCAGACCGGGACAGGGGCTTATGGCTACACCTTC. This gives the protein CASSQTGTGAYGYTF.

This clonotype was found many times. The genes are TRBV7-2 and TRBJ2-3; 7 bases map to TRBD1. V trimming: 5 bases; J trimming: 8 bases; junction bases outside the gene matches: 7. The CDR3 extends over 13 amino acids. Germline-derived CDR1 and CDR2 are SGHTA and FQGNSA. The CDR3 reads CASSPDRVGTQYF. The CDR3 DNA is TGTGCCAGCAGCCCCGACAGGGTGGGTACGCAGTATTTT.

This clonotype was picked up many times. The rearrangement uses TRBV7-6 and TRBJ1-1; 7 nucleotides agree with TRBD1. The CDR3 length is 14 residues. Trimming took 1 base from V and 3 from J; bases not matched to a gene: 2. Germline CDR1 is SGHVS and CDR2 is FNYEAQ. The CDR3 DNA reads as TGTGCCAGCAGCTTAGGCAGGGGGTACACTGAAGCTTTCTTT. Encoded protein: CASSLGRGYTEAFF. Filled out from reference TRBV7-6 and TRBJ1-1, the complete variable domain reads GAGVSQSPRYKVTKRGQDVALRCDPISGHVSLYWYRQALGQGPEFLTYFNYEAQQDKSGLPNDRFSAERPEGSISTLTIQRTEQRDSAMYRCASSLGRGYTEAFFGQGTRLTVV.